The 17 T cell receptor beta chains below were found in one sample sequenced in a study of blood T cells in healthy people across ages. It was with a sample-barcoded 5' primer and a J-beta primer mix that a second PCR of about 6 to 11 cycles was run. One entry per CDR3 protein, called by TCRdb with MiXCR from the 5' RACE reads. Altogether about 580,000 distinct CDR3 sequences are present, 45% to 55% being singletons, with the ten largest covering around 23%. Sequenced input: blood. All receptors derive from an elderly man in good health.

The V and J genes are TRBV29-1 and TRBJ2-7; the match to TRBD2 covers 8 bases. CDR1 and CDR2 from the germline V gene are SQVTM and ANQGSEA. With V trimmed by 6 bases and J by 5 bases, 18 bases remained unmatched. The CDR3 extends over 16 amino acids. CDR3 in DNA: TGCAGCGTGGTTACCGCGGGGGGCGGGGGTTCCGACGAGCAGTACTTC. This encodes CSVVTAGGGGSDEQYF.

There are a few counts of this clonotype. The rearrangement links TRBV30 to TRBJ2-7; either TRBD1 or TRBD2 may supply D (5 bases each). CDR3 size: 11 residues. The ends were cut back, 5 bases at V and 12 bases at J, with 17 bases in the middle. The germline V gene encodes CDR1 GTSNPN and CDR2 SVGIG (reference sequence). The DNA of the CDR3 is TGTGCCTGGCATGACCGGGGCCTTAGGTACTTC. This encodes CAWHDRGLRYF.

The rearrangement joins TRBV2 to TRBJ2-7; D may be TRBD1 (6 bases). Trimming shortened V by 8 bases and J by 3 bases, and 11 bases separated the two germline ends. Germline assignment: CDR1 SNHLY and CDR2 FYNNEI. This CDR3 is 12 amino acids long. This CDR3 is CASLRGSYEQYF. The CDR3 DNA reads TGTGCCAGCCTCAGGGGTAGCTACGAGCAGTACTTC.

This clonotype was observed many times. The V and J genes are TRBV6-5 and TRBJ2-7, with TRBD2 matching 11 bases. V lost 5 bases, J lost 0 bases, and 6 bases stayed unmatched. The CDR3 sequence is 16 residues long. Germline V gives CDR1 MNHEY, CDR2 SVGAGI. This CDR3 is CASSKLTSGSSYEQYF. For the CDR3, the DNA is TGTGCCAGCAGTAAACTTACTAGCGGGAGCTCCTACGAGCAGTACTTC.

The V gene is TRBV4-1, the J gene TRBJ1-2; 10 nucleotides agree with TRBD1. V lost 1 base, J lost 4 bases, and 12 bases stayed unmatched. The CDR3 totals 18 residues. CDR1 is MGHRA, CDR2 YSYEKL, per germline. As DNA, the CDR3 is TGCGCCAGCAGCCAAGGCGGGACAGGGGAGAGCGCGCGCTATGGCTACACCTTC. It yields the protein CASSQGGTGESARYGYTF.

This chain joins TRBV29-1 and TRBJ2-1; D unclear. The CDR3 contains 15 residues. Trimming shortened V by 5 bases and J by 6 bases, and 20 bases separated the two germline ends. Germline V gives CDR1 SQVTM, CDR2 ANQGSEA. Here the CDR3 DNA reads TGCAGCGTTCGCCCCACGGGCCCGTCGGGCAATGAGCAGTTCTTC. This encodes CSVRPTGPSGNEQFF.

The V call is TRBV3-1, the J call TRBJ2-2; D not certain. This CDR3 spans 15 amino acids. V was shortened by 0 bases and J by 5 bases, with 10 bases between the two germline ends. Germline values: CDR1 LGHDT, CDR2 YNNKEL (reference sequence). In nucleotides, the CDR3 is TGTGCCAGCAGCCAAGACGGAGTACGGACCGGGGAGCTGTTTTTT. Protein: CASSQDGVRTGELFF.

The gene calls are TRBV4-3 and TRBJ2-3; D ambiguous. This CDR3 is built from 17 residues. Between the trimmed V and J ends, which lost 0 bases and 0 bases, there was a span of 13 bases. CDR1 and CDR2 from the germline V gene are LGHNA and YSLEER. Here the CDR3 DNA reads TGCGCCAGCAGCCAAGAATCCAGCGCGACTAGCACAGATACGCAGTATTTT. Its protein product is CASSQESSATSTDTQYF.

This chain joins TRBV7-2 and TRBJ2-7; possible D gene TRBD1, 5 bases. Germline CDR1 reads SGHTA; CDR2 reads FQGNSA. This CDR3 spans 14 amino acids. V was trimmed by 6 bases and J by 0 bases, leaving 12 bases between them. The CDR3 DNA sequence: TGTGCCAGCAGTTGGACACCGAGCTCCTACGAGCAGTACTTC. Protein sequence: CASSWTPSSYEQYF.

As regards this clonotype: Just one base apart from a much larger clone, this may be a read error. As DNA, the CDR3 is TGTGCCAGCAGTTTGGTTGAGCAGTTCTTC. Amino acids: CASSLVEQFF. This chain uses TRBV12-3 or TRBV12-4 with TRBJ2-1, with D uncertain. Trimming left V 3 bases short and J 9 bases short, with 3 bases between. This CDR3 contains 10 residues.

The chain couples TRBV27 to TRBJ2-1, with D possibly being TRBD2 (6 bases). CDR1 is MNHEY, CDR2 SMNVEV, per germline (reference sequence). Trimming removed 3 bases at V and 6 bases at J, with 18 bases between. The CDR3 length is 16 residues. The CDR3 bases are TGTGCCAGCAGTTTCATGGGGCCAACTAGCACCAATGAGCAGTTCTTC. It codes for CASSFMGPTSTNEQFF.

This chain links TRBV29-1 with TRBJ2-1; TRBD1 matches 8 bases. The J segment lost 13 bases and the V segment lost 8 bases, leaving 13 bases of the junction unmatched. The CDR3 contains 12 residues. The germline gives CDR1 SQVTM, CDR2 ANQGSEA. The CDR3 bases are TGCAGCTCTCTTGGACAGGGCGAGACCCAGTTCTTC. Protein: CSSLGQGETQFF.

The rearrangement uses TRBV7-3 and TRBJ2-1; 9 bases are shared with TRBD1. Germline CDR1 SGHTA, CDR2 FQGTGA. Trimming removed 2 bases from V and 7 bases from J; junction bases left unmatched: 6. CDR3 length equals 15 residues. DNA for the CDR3: TGTGCCAGCAGCTTAGAAGGACAGGGGCGAAATGAGCAGTTCTTC. Amino acid sequence: CASSLEGQGRNEQFF.

This clonotype was found once. This chain joins TRBV28 and TRBJ2-4, with D tentatively TRBD1 (6 bases). The closer fit of TRBJ2-7 to the DNA end suggests the J call may be wrong. The CDR3 is made up of 14 amino acids. Per the germline V gene, CDR1 is MDHEN and CDR2 is SYDVKM. CDR3 sequence: CASRSTRGYYEQYF. CDR3 DNA: TGTGCCAGCAGATCTACCAGGGGATACTACGAGCAGTACTTC.

This clonotype was seen more than once but under ten times. A much bigger clone sits one base away, suggesting this may be a read error. The chain recombines TRBV6-5 with TRBJ1-5; D may be TRBD1 (6 bases). Per the germline V gene, CDR1 is MNHEY and CDR2 is SVGAGI. This CDR3 is 14 amino acids long. Deletions cut 8 bases from V and 3 bases from J, with 14 bases between. This CDR3 reads CASGRDITNQPQHF. As DNA, the CDR3 is TGTGCCAGCGGGAGGGACATAACCAATCAGCCCCAGCATTTT.

The chain uses TRBV20-1 and TRBJ2-5; 7 nucleotides match TRBD2. CDR3 length: 16 residues. The germline gives CDR1 DFQATT, CDR2 SNEGSKA (reference sequence). With 1 base clipped from V and 3 bases from J, the junction kept 11 bases outside the gene matches. The CDR3: CSARGPVAGPEETQYF. Written as DNA, the CDR3 is TGCAGTGCTAGAGGACCCGTAGCGGGTCCCGAAGAGACCCAGTACTTC.

This clonotype was detected a few times. This sequence joins TRBV5-1 and TRBJ2-7; D gene ambiguous. Between the trimmed V and J ends, which lost 3 bases and 2 bases, there was a span of 9 bases. The V gene's germline CDR1 is SGHRS and CDR2 YFSETQ. The CDR3 is made up of 13 amino acids. CDR3 coding DNA: TGCGCCAGCAGCTGGACCGGCGCCTACGAGCAGTACTTC. This translates into CASSWTGAYEQYF. Drawing the rest from reference TRBV5-1 and TRBJ2-7, the complete variable domain is KAGVTQTPRYLIKTRGQQVTLSCSPISGHRSVSWYQQTPGQGLQFLFEYFSETQRNKGNFPGRFSGRQFSNSRSEMNVSTLELGDSALYLCASSWTGAYEQYFGPGTRLTVT.